This T cell receptor beta chain appears in the sequencing data of a study of molecular identifiers for immune sequencing clone quantification (dated by TCRdb to the late 2010s). With respect to the entire study: In a replicate experiment, RNA from roughly 20,000 or 100,000 naive CD8 T cells was split into five aliquots, four of which were sequenced. The study was a methods study using CD8 T cells to benchmark molecular-identifier clustering-based TCR repertoire sequencing (MIDCIRS) and TCR RNA copy counting.

The CDR3 sequence holds 12 residues, the cysteine and phenylalanine included. Of the read, only the CDR3 DNA is kept; its 36 bases are in frame from base 1. The germline ends are 8 bases apart after V is trimmed by 5 bases and J by 6 bases. A note on this clonotype: Its antigen is still unknown. No base quality information exists; no much larger clone differs at one position.

The protocol used for the library was PCR. This sample was sequenced with an Illumina HiSeq 4000. Bulk TCR libraries were generated as previously described, with the TCR primers listed in Table S5 used. Purification of total RNA was performed with the Qiagen AllPrep DNA/RNA kit. Before any analysis, reads coming from multiple sequencing runs of the same library were combined into one pool. The source study handled its data this way. Reads were retained only if the reads had an exact TCR constant sequence, and the retained reads were trimmed to 150 nt and grouped according to their 12-nt molecular barcodes. Reads in each barcode group were sub-clustered using a 15% Levenshtein threshold, and a quality-weighted consensus sequence was built for each RNA molecule. Non-functional sequences were removed, as were lower-count sequences one edit away from another. Based on fitting two negative binomial distributions, any barcode sub-cluster with under 20% of the maximum read count was discarded. The public reads were reprocessed in TCRdb via fastp at Q25 and MiXCR, keeping in-frame beta chains. Here each entry gathers all rows of one CDR3 protein and keeps the most common genes and DNA. None of the V and J calls come from the authors' own analysis; TCRdb made them. For this sample the table gives 600,000 to 650,000 distinct CDR3 sequences, of which about 20% were detected only once. Roughly 0.85% of the sample is taken by the ten largest.

Overall results and qualifications from the work: In CMV-specific effector cells, clones with more than 20 RNA copies accounted for over 98% of molecules, whereas in naive cells such clones accounted for under 1%. Spiked-in Jurkat TCR RNA equal to a single cell's worth was reported to be detectable even within 1,200,000 naive CD8 T cells. The sizes of highly expanded clones could end up underestimated when identical TCR molecules share a barcode. The naive libraries included spiked-in Jurkat TCR RNA (10 copies' worth), and this Jurkat TCR RNA is not part of the donor repertoire. Modeling indicated about 3.1 TCR RNA copies recovered per cell, compared with 9.5 to 10 by digital PCR, which implies a capture efficiency of around 29%. When barcode sub-clustering was omitted, TCR diversity was inflated by chimeric consensus sequences, with chimeras reaching as high as 47%.

Libraries of naive CD8 T cells were built from anywhere between about 18,000 and 1,000,000 sorted cells, with 10%, 30% or 50% of the purified RNA used. On a BD FACSAria II, naive CD8 T cells were FACS-sorted as CD8+CD4-CCR7+CD45RA+ and collected into RLT Plus buffer. To test detection sensitivity, Jurkat RNA equal to about nine TCR copies was added to samples of 20,000-1,000,000 naive CD8 T cells. CD8 T cells were enriched using RosetteSep CD8+ T Cell Enrichment Cocktail and Ficoll-Paque, and the enriched cells then underwent ACK red cell lysis. The V and J genes are TRBV12-3 or TRBV12-4 and TRBJ2-1; there is no confident call for the D gene. Source material: naive CD8+ T cells from blood, with Jurkat cell RNA spiked in. Explained via the paper, the cell subset or site label denotes: FACS-sorted CD8+CD4-CCR7+CD45RA+ naive T cells. The TCR originated in a human donor in good health. Some libraries in this study had Jurkat cell RNA spiked in. The DNA sequence follows: TGTGCCAGCAGTATGGACCTCAATGAGCAGTTCTTC. Translation gives CASSMDLNEQFF.